The rows below give T cell receptor beta chains drawn from one sample of a study of blood T cell repertoires in COVID-19. The assay was immunoSEQ multiplex PCR, and TCRdb's table has in-frame clones only and misses some. The profile covers about 50,000 clones, with about 83% appearing a single time and roughly 5.6% taken by the ten largest. The sequenced material came from peripheral blood. Source of these receptors: a human donor in a cohort sampled during active COVID-19. Each CDR3 is given with its conserved first and last residue. D genes are given only for firm matches. Some rows mark clone size as missing; the rest say once, few, many or name a class of expanded clone.

d_gene: -
j_gene: TRBJ2-3
abundance: -
v_gene: TRBV19
CDR3aa: CASNRDITDTQYF
CDR3nt: TGTGCCAGTAACCGGGACATAACAGATACGCAGTATTTT

d_gene: TRBD2
j_gene: TRBJ2-2
abundance: -
v_gene: TRBV14
CDR3aa: CASSVTSGFRTGELFF
CDR3nt: TGTGCCAGCAGCGTGACTAGCGGTTTCCGCACCGGGGAGCTGTTTTTT

d_gene: -
j_gene: TRBJ2-7
abundance: -
v_gene: TRBV23-1
CDR3aa: CASSHPPSSYEQYF
CDR3nt: TGCGCCAGCAGTCATCCCCCGAGCTCCTACGAGCAGTACTTC

d_gene: -
j_gene: TRBJ1-1
abundance: -
v_gene: TRBV6-5
CDR3aa: CASDKQGNTEAFF
CDR3nt: TGTGCCAGCGATAAACAGGGGAACACTGAAGCTTTCTTT

d_gene: -
j_gene: TRBJ1-1
abundance: -
v_gene: TRBV6-2/TRBV6-3
CDR3aa: CASSPEGLTEAFF
CDR3nt: TGTGCCAGCAGCCCCGAAGGACTCACTGAAGCTTTCTTT

d_gene: TRBD2
j_gene: TRBJ2-1
abundance: -
v_gene: TRBV5-1
CDR3aa: CASSSTLAGGTYNEQFF
CDR3nt: TGCGCCAGCAGCTCGACCCTAGCGGGGGGCACCTACAATGAGCAGTTCTTC

d_gene: TRBD2
j_gene: TRBJ2-7
abundance: once
v_gene: TRBV6-4
CDR3aa: CASSAGASGHYEQYF
CDR3nt: TGTGCCAGCAGTGCCGGGGCTAGCGGGCACTACGAGCAGTACTTC

d_gene: -
j_gene: TRBJ1-2
abundance: -
v_gene: TRBV5-5
CDR3aa: CASSRGSGILYGYTF
CDR3nt: TGTGCCAGCAGTAGGGGGTCGGGGATACTCTATGGCTACACCTTC

d_gene: -
j_gene: TRBJ2-7
abundance: -
v_gene: TRBV30
CDR3aa: CAWNGGSYEQYF
CDR3nt: TGTGCCTGGAATGGGGGGTCCTACGAGCAGTACTTC

d_gene: -
j_gene: TRBJ2-7
abundance: -
v_gene: TRBV10-1
CDR3aa: CASSEGAGNTYEQYF
CDR3nt: TGCGCCAGCAGTGAGGGGGCGGGGAACACCTACGAGCAGTACTTC

d_gene: -
j_gene: TRBJ2-7
abundance: -
v_gene: TRBV12-3/TRBV12-4
CDR3aa: CASSQAGYEQYF
CDR3nt: TGTGCCAGCAGCCAGGCAGGGTACGAGCAGTACTTC

d_gene: -
j_gene: TRBJ1-6
abundance: -
v_gene: TRBV1
CDR3aa: CTSSQGTPTRFLGSYNSPLHF
CDR3nt: TGCACCAGCAGCCAAGGGACTCCCACACGATTCCTGGGCTCCTATAATTCACCCCTCCACTTT

d_gene: TRBD1
j_gene: TRBJ2-2
abundance: -
v_gene: TRBV2
CDR3aa: CASSETGFRTGELFF
CDR3nt: TGTGCCAGCAGTGAGACAGGGTTTCGCACCGGGGAGCTGTTTTTT

d_gene: -
j_gene: TRBJ2-3
abundance: few
v_gene: TRBV5-6
CDR3aa: CASSLGARSTDTQYF
CDR3nt: TGTGCCAGCAGCTTGGGCGCGCGAAGCACAGATACGCAGTATTTT

d_gene: TRBD1
j_gene: TRBJ2-1
abundance: -
v_gene: TRBV7-2
CDR3aa: CASSLASGQGYEQFF
CDR3nt: TGTGCCAGCAGCTTAGCGTCCGGACAGGGTTACGAGCAGTTCTTC

d_gene: TRBD1
j_gene: TRBJ2-5
abundance: -
v_gene: TRBV24-1
CDR3aa: CATSDLGGQGVGQETQYF
CDR3nt: TGTGCCACCAGTGATTTGGGCGGACAGGGCGTGGGCCAAGAGACCCAGTACTTC

d_gene: -
j_gene: TRBJ2-5
abundance: -
v_gene: TRBV20-1
CDR3aa: CSASVAVQETQYF
CDR3nt: TGCAGTGCTAGTGTGGCAGTCCAAGAGACCCAGTACTTC

d_gene: -
j_gene: TRBJ1-1
abundance: -
v_gene: TRBV11-2
CDR3aa: CASSLQTQNTEAFF
CDR3nt: TGTGCCAGCAGCTTACAGACTCAGAACACTGAAGCTTTCTTT

d_gene: -
j_gene: TRBJ2-5
abundance: -
v_gene: TRBV7-9
CDR3aa: CASSLSVNQYF
CDR3nt: TGTGCCAGCAGCTTAAGCGTTAATCAGTACTTC

d_gene: -
j_gene: TRBJ2-7
abundance: -
v_gene: TRBV12-5
CDR3aa: CASGLVEGHSYEQYF
CDR3nt: TGTGCTAGTGGTTTGGTAGAGGGACATTCCTACGAGCAGTACTTC

d_gene: -
j_gene: TRBJ2-1
abundance: medium-sized
v_gene: TRBV3-1/TRBV3-2
CDR3aa: CASSQDFGQYNEQFF
CDR3nt: TGTGCCAGCAGCCAAGATTTTGGGCAGTACAATGAGCAGTTCTTC

d_gene: TRBD1
j_gene: TRBJ2-7
abundance: -
v_gene: TRBV27
CDR3aa: CASRPATGDSNEQYF
CDR3nt: TGTGCCAGCAGACCGGCGACAGGGGATAGTAACGAGCAGTACTTC

d_gene: -
j_gene: TRBJ2-5
abundance: -
v_gene: TRBV28
CDR3aa: CASGAGILLETQYF
CDR3nt: TGTGCCAGCGGGGCAGGGATTCTGCTTGAGACCCAGTACTTC

d_gene: -
j_gene: TRBJ2-3
abundance: -
v_gene: TRBV5-1
CDR3aa: CASSPQGDTQYF
CDR3nt: TGCGCCAGCAGCCCCCAGGGAGATACGCAGTATTTT

d_gene: TRBD2
j_gene: TRBJ2-3
abundance: -
v_gene: TRBV15
CDR3aa: CATSRERLAGGPGDTQYF
CDR3nt: TGTGCCACCAGCAGAGAACGACTAGCGGGGGGGCCTGGAGATACGCAGTATTTT

d_gene: TRBD2
j_gene: TRBJ2-1
abundance: -
v_gene: TRBV24-1
CDR3aa: CATSDPTSGSSYNEQFF
CDR3nt: TGTGCCACCAGTGACCCCACTAGCGGTAGCTCCTACAATGAGCAGTTCTTC

d_gene: -
j_gene: TRBJ1-1
abundance: -
v_gene: TRBV29-1
CDR3aa: CSVGPGFEVEKTEAFF
CDR3nt: TGCAGCGTTGGGCCGGGGTTTGAAGTGGAGAAGACTGAAGCTTTCTTT

d_gene: -
j_gene: TRBJ1-5
abundance: -
v_gene: TRBV19
CDR3aa: CASSTSGVSLTNQPQHF
CDR3nt: TGTGCCAGTAGTACTTCAGGGGTGAGTTTGACAAATCAGCCCCAGCATTTT

d_gene: -
j_gene: TRBJ2-1
abundance: once
v_gene: TRBV27
CDR3aa: CASSIRRLYNEQFF
CDR3nt: TGTGCCAGCAGTATCCGGAGACTATACAATGAGCAGTTCTTC

d_gene: -
j_gene: TRBJ2-7
abundance: -
v_gene: TRBV23-1
CDR3aa: CASSQSNSYEQYF
CDR3nt: TGCGCCAGCAGCCAAAGCAACAGCTACGAGCAGTACTTC

d_gene: TRBD1
j_gene: TRBJ1-2
abundance: few
v_gene: TRBV27
CDR3aa: CASTATGQGHGYTF
CDR3nt: TGTGCCAGCACGGCGACGGGACAGGGGCATGGCTACACCTTC

d_gene: -
j_gene: TRBJ1-5
abundance: -
v_gene: TRBV6-1
CDR3aa: CASSVGPDRGTQPQHF
CDR3nt: TGTGCCAGCAGTGTCGGCCCCGACCGGGGTACTCAGCCCCAGCATTTT

d_gene: -
j_gene: TRBJ1-6
abundance: -
v_gene: TRBV5-1
CDR3aa: CASRQGQNSPLHF
CDR3nt: TGCGCCAGCAGACAGGGTCAGAATTCACCCCTCCACTTT

d_gene: TRBD2
j_gene: TRBJ2-7
abundance: -
v_gene: TRBV3-1/TRBV3-2
CDR3aa: CASTHSSFAGGRNEQYF
CDR3nt: TGTGCCAGCACCCACTCTTCGTTTGCGGGGGGGAGAAACGAGCAGTACTTC

d_gene: -
j_gene: TRBJ1-1
abundance: -
v_gene: TRBV3-1/TRBV3-2
CDR3aa: CASSPQVVNTEAFF
CDR3nt: TGTGCCAGCAGCCCCCAGGTGGTGAACACTGAAGCTTTCTTT

d_gene: -
j_gene: TRBJ1-4
abundance: -
v_gene: TRBV18
CDR3aa: CASSPGGEKLFF
CDR3nt: TGTGCCAGCTCACCGGGGGGTGAAAAACTGTTTTTT

d_gene: -
j_gene: TRBJ2-7
abundance: -
v_gene: TRBV7-6
CDR3aa: CASSLNPGGYEQYF
CDR3nt: TGTGCCAGCAGCTTAAACCCCGGGGGCTACGAGCAGTACTTC

d_gene: TRBD1
j_gene: TRBJ1-2
abundance: -
v_gene: TRBV9
CDR3aa: CASSRGQGKDGYTF
CDR3nt: TGTGCCAGCAGCAGAGGACAGGGAAAAGATGGCTACACCTTC

d_gene: -
j_gene: TRBJ1-3
abundance: -
v_gene: TRBV23-1
CDR3aa: CASSRRQDLSSGNTIYF
CDR3nt: TGCGCCAGCAGTCGGAGACAGGACCTAAGTAGTGGAAACACCATATATTTT